A selection of T cell receptor beta chains follows, all from one sample in a study of T cell repertoires in ileal Crohn's disease. Method: immunoSEQ multiplex PCR; TCRdb's copy keeps in-frame clones and lacks some. The profile covers roughly 2,400 clones, with 70% to 80% appearing a single time and 35% to 45% taken by the ten largest. The sequenced material came from ileal tissue. These receptors all stem from an adult with Crohn's disease. CDR3s include the opening cysteine and the closing phenylalanine or tryptophan. D genes are given only for firm matches. The size field is filled for only some rows; it gives once, few, many or a size class.

V gene	J gene	D gene	clone size	CDR3 DNA	CDR3 protein
TRBV18	TRBJ2-2	TRBD2	.	TGTGCCAGCTCACCACCAACTAGCGGGAGGAACGGGGAGCTGTTTTTT	CASSPPTSGRNGELFF
TRBV7-6	TRBJ2-3	TRBD2	.	TGTGCCAGCAGCCCAAAACTAGCGGGAGAAGTGGCAGATACGCAGTATTTT	CASSPKLAGEVADTQYF
TRBV19	TRBJ2-2	TRBD2	.	TGTGCCAGTAGCCAACTAGCGGGAGTGGCCGGGGAGCTGTTTTTT	CASSQLAGVAGELFF
TRBV5-1	TRBJ1-1	.	few	TGCGCCAGCAGCTTGGACGGGAATGAAGCTTTCTTT	CASSLDGNEAFF
TRBV11-2	TRBJ1-2	.	.	TGTGCCAGCAGCTCCCACTCTCTTAGGCGTCAGGGGAACTATGGCTACACCTTC	CASSSHSLRRQGNYGYTF
TRBV5-4	TRBJ2-2	TRBD2	.	TGTGCCAGCAGCTGGACTAGCGGGAGCCTCAACACCGGGGAGCTGTTTTTT	CASSWTSGSLNTGELFF
TRBV6-5	TRBJ1-6	.	.	TGTGCCAGCAGTTACGGGGGCACAAATTCACCCCTCCACTTT	CASSYGGTNSPLHF
TRBV5-4	TRBJ2-7	TRBD1	few	TGTGCCAGCAGCGCCGGACAGGGGGGGTACGAGCAGTACTTC	CASSAGQGGYEQYF
TRBV21-1	TRBJ1-1	.	.	TGTGCCAGCTCGGGGGTTGAAGCTTTCTTT	CASSGVEAFF
TRBV5-1	TRBJ1-2	.	.	TGCGCCAGCTCCGACGCAGGATTTGCAGGAGGCTACACCTTC	CASSDAGFAGGYTF
TRBV10-3	TRBJ2-3	.	.	TGTGCCATCAGCGACCCGGGGGGCCGTGGCACAGATACGCAGTATTTT	CAISDPGGRGTDTQYF
TRBV5-1	TRBJ2-7	.	.	TGCGCCAGCAGCGGAGCACAGGGCCACGAGCAGTACTTC	CASSGAQGHEQYF
TRBV9	TRBJ2-3	.	.	TGTGCCAGCAGCCCTTTCCTCAGCGTAGATACGCAGTATTTT	CASSPFLSVDTQYF
TRBV7-2	TRBJ2-7	.	.	TGTGCCAGCAGCTTAGAGTCATTATACGAGCAGTACTTC	CASSLESLYEQYF
TRBV10-1	TRBJ2-7	.	.	TGCGCCAGCAGTGAGTCCGAGGGCTACGAGCAGTACTTC	CASSESEGYEQYF
TRBV6-5	TRBJ1-1	.	.	TGTGCCAGCAGTACCGACAGAAAAGCTTTCTTT	CASSTDRKAFF
TRBV29-1	TRBJ2-1	.	.	TGCAGCGTTGGATCTGAGACTAGCTCCTACAATGAGCAGTTCTTC	CSVGSETSSYNEQFF
TRBV5-1	TRBJ2-3	.	.	TGCGCCAGCAGCTTACAGGGACGCACAGATACGCAGTATTTT	CASSLQGRTDTQYF
TRBV27	TRBJ2-1	.	few	TGTGCCAGCATGACAGACGGGTACAATGAGCAGTTCTTC	CASMTDGYNEQFF
TRBV29-1	TRBJ1-1	TRBD1	.	TGCAGCGTGCAAGGACAGGGGACTGAAGCTTTCTTT	CSVQGQGTEAFF
TRBV11-1	TRBJ2-5	.	.	TGTGCCAGCAGCTTAGATATCAGCCAAGAGACCCAGTACTTC	CASSLDISQETQYF
TRBV7-3	TRBJ2-7	TRBD2	.	TGTGCCAGCAGCCAGCTCGTACTAGCGGGAGGAGAGCAGTACTTC	CASSQLVLAGGEQYF
TRBV19	TRBJ2-3	.	.	TGTGCCAGTAGTTCTAGATCAGGGGATACGCAGTATTTT	CASSSRSGDTQYF
TRBV28	TRBJ2-7	TRBD2	.	TGTGCCAGCAGTCTTACTAGCGGGCCTTACGAGCAGTACTTC	CASSLTSGPYEQYF
TRBV11-2	TRBJ2-7	TRBD1	.	TGTGCCAGCAGCTTAGATCTTGGTGGAGACAGGGGCGGGTACGAGCAGTACTTC	CASSLDLGGDRGGYEQYF
TRBV11-1	TRBJ2-5	.	.	TGTGCCAGCAGCTTAGACAGAAAAGAGACCCAGTACTTC	CASSLDRKETQYF
TRBV6-5	TRBJ2-7	TRBD1	.	TGTGCCAGTAGCCGAACAGGGGCCCTCTACGAGCAGTACTTC	CASSRTGALYEQYF
TRBV7-9	TRBJ2-3	TRBD1	.	TGTGCCAGCAGCTCCGGGACAGGGAGTAGCACAGATACGCAGTATTTT	CASSSGTGSSTDTQYF
TRBV11-3	TRBJ2-1	TRBD2	few	TGTGCCAGCAGCTCTTCGACAGGGCCTACTAGCGGGAGCTCCTACAATGAGCAGTTCTTC	CASSSSTGPTSGSSYNEQFF
TRBV6-5	TRBJ1-6	.	once	TGTGCCAGCAGCGACGATGGGGCGGTGGGTTCACCCCTCCACTTT	CASSDDGAVGSPLHF
TRBV5-4	TRBJ1-1	.	.	TGTGCCAGCAGCTTGGGACCGGGGGTCACTGAAGCTTTCTTT	CASSLGPGVTEAFF
TRBV25-1	TRBJ1-2	.	.	TGTGCCAGCAGTGACGTCGGCCGGAGGGGCTACACCTTC	CASSDVGRRGYTF
TRBV9	TRBJ2-2	TRBD1	.	TGTGCCAGCAGCGTAGGAGGGGGCCACACCGGGGAGCTGTTTTTT	CASSVGGGHTGELFF
TRBV25-1	TRBJ2-2	TRBD2	.	TGTGCCAGCAGAGGGATGTTGGGAGCGGGGGATACCGGGGAGCTGTTTTTT	CASRGMLGAGDTGELFF
TRBV9	TRBJ2-3	.	.	TGTGCCAGCAGCGTAGGGGCCCTGAGCCTCACAGATACGCAGTATTTT	CASSVGALSLTDTQYF
TRBV5-1	TRBJ2-7	TRBD1	.	TGCGCCAGCAGCCCCGGGACAGGGGGATTGGAGCAGTACTTC	CASSPGTGGLEQYF
TRBV7-2	TRBJ2-7	.	once	TGTGCCAGCAGCAAGGACATCCTCCGGGACGAGCAGTACTTC	CASSKDILRDEQYF
TRBV19	TRBJ1-1	.	.	TGTGCCAGTAGTATCAAGGGGGACACTGAAGCTTTCTTT	CASSIKGDTEAFF